The 26 T cell receptor beta chains presented below share a single source sample, sequenced in a study of OX40 agonist ivuxolimab in advanced cancers. Generated by immunoSEQ multiplex PCR, the TCRdb table keeps only in-frame clones and is missing some. The data contain 94,000 or so clones, more than 80% of them seen just once; the ten biggest clones take up less than 6%. The starting material was CD4+ or CD8+ T cells sorted from blood, obtained in a trial of the OX40 agonist ivuxolimab. These receptors were obtained from an adult with an advanced solid tumor such as melanoma, head and neck, liver or kidney cancer.

CDR3: CASSRAMNTEAFF. For the CDR3, the DNA is TGCGCCAGCAGCCGAGCTATGAACACTGAAGCTTTCTTT. V usage is TRBV5-1 and J usage is TRBJ1-1; the D is unclear. Germline assignment: CDR1 SGHRS and CDR2 YFSETQ. Trimming removed 4 bases at V and 0 bases at J, with 7 bases between. The CDR3 has 13 residues.

The V call is TRBV4-1, the J call TRBJ2-3, with 7 positions matching TRBD1. The junction had 10 bases not matched to a gene; V was cut back by 4 bases and J by 3 bases. The length of the CDR3 is 16 residues. Germline V gives CDR1 MGHRA, CDR2 YSYEKL. The chain's CDR3 is CASSLTGTAPTDTQYF. CDR3 bases: TGCGCCAGCAGCCTAACCGGGACAGCCCCTACAGATACGCAGTATTTT.

The V call is TRBV7-2, the J call TRBJ1-2, with 10 bases lining up with TRBD1. This CDR3 region has 15 residues. Germline CDR1 and CDR2: SGHTA and FQGNSA. After removal of 5 bases from V and 4 bases from J, the junction contained 7 bases not matched to a gene. The CDR3 sequence: CASSLRDRGPYGYTF. The CDR3, as DNA: TGTGCCAGCAGCCTCCGGGACAGGGGTCCCTATGGCTACACCTTC.

The genes are TRBV14 and TRBJ1-2; TRBD1 matches 9 bases. V gave up 1 base and J gave up 7 bases; unmatched junction bases: 4. The CDR3 is made up of 14 amino acids. In germline, CDR1 is SGHDN, CDR2 FVKESK. CDR3 sequence reads: CASSQGWTGVGYTF. CDR3 bases: TGTGCCAGCAGCCAAGGATGGACAGGGGTTGGCTACACCTTC. The full variable domain, in which reference TRBV14 and TRBJ1-2 provide the parts outside the CDR3, is EAGVTQFPSHSVIEKGQTVTLRCDPISGHDNLYWYRRVMGKEIKFLLHFVKESKQDESGMPNNRFLAERTGGTYSTLKVQPAELEDSGVYFCASSQGWTGVGYTFGSGTRLTVV.

This rearrangement joins TRBV18 to TRBJ1-6, with 7 nucleotides matching TRBD1. There are 16 residues in the CDR3. Germline assignment: CDR1 KGHSH and CDR2 LQKENI. V trimming: 5 bases; J trimming: 4 bases; junction bases outside the gene matches: 8. This chain's CDR3 is CASSDYPGQYNSPLHF. As DNA, the CDR3 is TGTGCCAGCTCAGATTACCCGGGACAGTATAATTCACCCCTCCACTTT.

The rearrangement uses TRBV7-2 and TRBJ2-1; no definite D call. CDR1 is SGHTA and CDR2 is FQGNSA in the germline V gene. Trimming cost V 7 bases and J 0 bases, with 22 bases left between them. The CDR3 is 18 residues long. CDR3 sequence (DNA): TGTGCCAGCACCCAGCTGTTGGTCCGTCTGGCCTCCTACAATGAGCAGTTCTTC. Protein: CASTQLLVRLASYNEQFF.

The chain uses TRBV10-3 and TRBJ1-1; weak D call: TRBD1 (6 bases). The CDR3 extends over 16 amino acids. The V end lost 0 bases, the J end lost 2 bases, and 13 bases lay between the germline ends. Germline CDR1 ENHRY, CDR2 SYGVKD. The CDR3: CAISESFTTGNTEAFF. CDR3 DNA: TGTGCCATCAGTGAGTCTTTTACGACAGGCAACACTGAAGCTTTCTTT.

The V and J genes are TRBV6-1 and TRBJ1-2; D unresolved. This CDR3 has 15 residues. The germline V and J ends were trimmed by 3 bases and 0 bases, with 11 bases remaining between them. Looked up from germline, CDR1 is MNHNS and CDR2 is SASEGT. CDR3 nucleotide sequence: TGTGCCAGCAGTGAGAACGCGGATTCTAACTATGGCTACACCTTC. It codes for CASSENADSNYGYTF.

The chain links TRBV20-1 to TRBJ2-1; D remains ambiguous. Germline V lookup: CDR1 DFQATT, CDR2 SNEGSKA (reference sequence). The V gene lost 0 bases and the J gene lost 9 bases, with 6 bases spanning the gap. CDR3 length: 11 amino acids. For the CDR3, the DNA is TGCAGTGCTAGAGAGGTCAGTGAGCAGTTCTTC. This codes for CSAREVSEQFF.

The J gene is TRBJ1-2, the V gene TRBV28; 8 bases match TRBD1. With 4 bases clipped from V and 8 bases from J, the junction kept 6 bases outside the gene matches. Germline lookup yields CDR1 MDHEN and CDR2 SYDVKM. CDR3 size: 13 residues. The CDR3 loop is CASSSGGAKGYTF. The CDR3 DNA is TGTGCCAGCAGTTCAGGGGGCGCGAAAGGCTACACCTTC.

V gene TRBV7-8 combines with J gene TRBJ1-1, with no clear D. There are 15 residues in the CDR3. Trimming cost V 3 bases and J 1 base, with 12 bases left between them. Germline CDR1 is SGHVS and CDR2 is FQNEAQ. The CDR3 region is CASSFQGRGNTEAFF. The DNA for the CDR3 is TGTGCCAGCAGCTTCCAAGGTCGTGGGAACACTGAAGCTTTCTTT.

The V gene is TRBV7-7, the J gene TRBJ2-7; 7 bases align to TRBD2. Germline loops: CDR1 SSHAT, CDR2 FNYEAQ (reference sequence). There are 14 residues in the CDR3. Trimming removed 5 bases from V and 6 bases from J; junction bases left unmatched: 10. Written as DNA, the CDR3 is TGTGCCAGCAGCGACGGGACTATTAACTCCGAGCAGTACTTC. Protein product: CASSDGTINSEQYF.

This chain uses TRBV5-1 with TRBJ1-1, with 10 positions matching TRBD1. After removal of 4 bases from V and 6 bases from J, the junction contained 9 bases not matched to a gene. CDR1 is SGHRS, CDR2 YFSETQ, per germline. The CDR3 spans 15 residues. Here the CDR3 reads CASSLATGGSPEAFF. As DNA, the CDR3 is TGCGCCAGCAGCCTCGCGACAGGGGGCTCCCCTGAAGCTTTCTTT.

The chain recombines TRBV7-8 with TRBJ2-3, with D maybe TRBD1 (6 bases). With 3 bases removed from V and 9 bases from J, the gap between germline ends came to 10 bases. The CDR3 consists of 12 residues. CDR1 SGHVS and CDR2 FQNEAQ come from the germline V gene. This CDR3 reads CASSFSDRTQYF. In nucleotides, the CDR3 is TGTGCCAGCAGCTTTTCAGACAGGACGCAGTATTTT.

This chain connects TRBV5-1 to TRBJ2-3; the D gene is possibly TRBD2 (6 bases). The CDR3 is 15 amino acids. Per the germline V gene, CDR1 is SGHRS and CDR2 is YFSETQ. V lost 0 bases to trimming and J lost 1 base, with 9 bases between them. DNA for the CDR3: TGCGCCAGCAGCTTGGGGCGGGGCCGCACAGATACGCAGTATTTT. Its protein product is CASSLGRGRTDTQYF.

The V and J genes are TRBV7-6 and TRBJ2-7; D not resolved. The V and J ends lost 0 bases and 6 bases respectively, with 3 bases between them. This CDR3 is built from 11 residues. The germline V gene has CDR1 SGHVS and CDR2 FNYEAQ. The CDR3 sequence: CASSLATEQYF. Here the CDR3 DNA reads TGTGCCAGCAGCTTAGCAACCGAGCAGTACTTC.

The chain couples TRBV9 to TRBJ1-2, with a tentative D call TRBD1 (6 bases). The CDR3 is made up of 16 amino acids. Germline V lookup: CDR1 SGDLS, CDR2 YYNGEE. The V end lost 0 bases, the J end lost 8 bases, and 20 bases lay between the germline ends. CDR3 DNA sequence: TGTGCCAGCAGCGTAGGAAGGACCAATACGAGGGGGGGCTACACCTTC. This codes for CASSVGRTNTRGGYTF.

This chain connects TRBV27 to TRBJ2-3; D remains ambiguous. CDR1 and CDR2 from the germline V gene are MNHEY and SMNVEV (reference sequence). V was clipped by 2 bases and J by 6 bases, with 9 bases between them. The CDR3 sequence is 13 residues long. The CDR3 region is CASSLIAEDTQYF. The CDR3 DNA reads TGTGCCAGCAGTTTAATAGCAGAGGATACGCAGTATTTT.

This clone was detected only once. This chain joins TRBV12-5 and TRBJ2-7; possibly TRBD2 for D (6 bases). V lost 3 bases, J lost 2 bases, and 14 bases lay in between. From germline, CDR1 is LGHNT and CDR2 FRNRAP. This CDR3 is 15 amino acids long. Here the CDR3 reads CASGFSQAGTYEQYF. CDR3 coding DNA: TGTGCTAGTGGTTTTAGCCAGGCGGGGACCTACGAGCAGTACTTC. The full variable domain, in which reference TRBV12-5 and TRBJ2-7 provide the parts outside the CDR3, is DARVTQTPRHKVTEMGQEVTMRCQPILGHNTVFWYRQTMMQGLELLAYFRNRAPLDDSGMPKDRFSAEMPDATLATLKIQPSEPRDSAVYFCASGFSQAGTYEQYFGPGTRLTVT.

V gene TRBV7-9 combines with J gene TRBJ2-5, with D maybe TRBD2 (5 bases). V dropped 6 bases and J dropped 5 bases, with 16 bases sitting between them. Looked up from germline, CDR1 is SEHNR and CDR2 is FQNEAQ (reference sequence). The CDR3 totals 14 residues. The CDR3 nucleotides read TGTGCCAGCAGTAGCAACCCCGGGGAGGAGACCCAGTACTTC. Its protein product is CASSSNPGEETQYF.

The chain has TRBV19 and TRBJ2-7; 15 bases match TRBD2. Looked up from germline, CDR1 is LNHDA and CDR2 is SQIVND (reference sequence). CDR3 size: 15 residues. The junction had 5 bases not matched to a gene; V was cut back by 5 bases and J by 6 bases. CDR3 protein: CASSYGLAGGFEQYF. The DNA of the CDR3 is TGTGCCAGTAGTTACGGACTAGCGGGAGGGTTCGAGCAGTACTTC.

This chain uses TRBV9 with TRBJ1-3, with D unresolved. In germline, CDR1 is SGDLS, CDR2 YYNGEE. The CDR3 is 18 amino acids. V was clipped by 1 base and J by 2 bases, with 19 bases between them. CDR3 region: CASSVIPDVLSTGNTIYF. The CDR3 DNA sequence: TGTGCCAGCAGCGTAATCCCGGACGTCCTAAGCACTGGAAACACCATATATTTT.

The chain uses TRBV10-1 and TRBJ2-7, with D unresolved. Trimming cost V 2 bases and J 0 bases, with 8 bases left between them. The CDR3 totals 14 residues. From germline, CDR1 is WNHNN and CDR2 SYGVQD (reference sequence). CDR3: CASSEVGSSYEQYF. The CDR3, as DNA: TGCGCCAGCAGTGAGGTTGGAAGCTCCTACGAGCAGTACTTC.

The chain joins TRBV6-1 to TRBJ2-1; the D is unclear. Between the trimmed V and J ends, which lost 7 bases and 8 bases, there was a span of 15 bases. CDR3 length: 13 amino acids. Germline assignment: CDR1 MNHNS and CDR2 SASEGT. The CDR3: CASMVLTHHEQFF. The CDR3, as DNA: TGTGCCAGCATGGTCTTAACCCATCATGAGCAGTTCTTC.

The J gene is TRBJ1-6, the V gene TRBV6-5; no firm D call. The germline V and J ends were trimmed by 1 base and 5 bases, with 12 bases remaining between them. The CDR3 covers 16 residues. CDR1 and CDR2 from the germline V gene are MNHEY and SVGAGI. In DNA, the CDR3 is TGTGCCAGCAGTTACTACGCCGGCTCTGATAATTCACCCCTCCACTTT. It specifies CASSYYAGSDNSPLHF.

V and J are TRBV7-2 and TRBJ1-6; TRBD1 might be the D (6 bases). The V end was cut by 5 bases, the J end by 1 base, with 12 bases between. Germline assignment: CDR1 SGHTA and CDR2 FQGNSA. This CDR3 is built from 16 residues. CDR3 loop: CASSNRGGSYNSPLHF. CDR3 coding DNA: TGTGCCAGCAGCAACCGAGGGGGATCCTATAATTCACCCCTCCACTTT.